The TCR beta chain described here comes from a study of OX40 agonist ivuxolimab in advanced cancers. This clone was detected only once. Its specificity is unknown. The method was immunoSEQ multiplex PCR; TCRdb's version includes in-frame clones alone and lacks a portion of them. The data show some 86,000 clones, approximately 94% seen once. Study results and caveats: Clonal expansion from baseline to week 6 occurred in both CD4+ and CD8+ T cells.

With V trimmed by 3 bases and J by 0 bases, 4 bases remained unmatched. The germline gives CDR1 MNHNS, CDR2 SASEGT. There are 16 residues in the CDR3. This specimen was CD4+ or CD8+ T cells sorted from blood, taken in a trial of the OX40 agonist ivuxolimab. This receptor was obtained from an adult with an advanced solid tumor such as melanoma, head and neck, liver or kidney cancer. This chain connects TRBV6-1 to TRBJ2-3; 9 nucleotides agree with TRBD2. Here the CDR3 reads CASSEGGLASTDTQYF. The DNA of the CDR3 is TGTGCCAGCAGTGAGGGAGGACTAGCGAGCACAGATACGCAGTATTTT.